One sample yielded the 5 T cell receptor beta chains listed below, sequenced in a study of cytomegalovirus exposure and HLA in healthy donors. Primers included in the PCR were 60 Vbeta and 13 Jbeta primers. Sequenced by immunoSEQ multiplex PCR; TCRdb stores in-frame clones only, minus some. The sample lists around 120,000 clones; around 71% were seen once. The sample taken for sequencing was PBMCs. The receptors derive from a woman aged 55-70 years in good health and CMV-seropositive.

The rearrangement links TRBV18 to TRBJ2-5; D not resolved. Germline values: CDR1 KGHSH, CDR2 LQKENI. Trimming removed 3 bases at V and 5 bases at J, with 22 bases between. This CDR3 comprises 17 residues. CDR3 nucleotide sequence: TGTGCCAGCTCACCCCAGGTATCTAAGAAGGATCGGGAGACCCAGTACTTC. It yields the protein CASSPQVSKKDRETQYF.

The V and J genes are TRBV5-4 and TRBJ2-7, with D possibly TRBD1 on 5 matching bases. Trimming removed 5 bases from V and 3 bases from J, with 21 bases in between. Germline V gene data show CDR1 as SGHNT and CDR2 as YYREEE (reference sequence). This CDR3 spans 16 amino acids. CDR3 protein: CASSLVSTANDYEQYF. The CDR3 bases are TGTGCCAGCAGTCTGGTGTCGACAGCAAATGACTACGAGCAGTACTTC. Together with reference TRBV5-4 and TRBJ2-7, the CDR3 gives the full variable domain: ETGVTQSPTHLIKTRGQQVTLRCSSQSGHNTVSWYQQALGQGPQFIFQYYREEENGRGNFPPRFSGLQFPNYSSELNVNALELDDSALYLCASSLVSTANDYEQYFGPGTRLTVT.

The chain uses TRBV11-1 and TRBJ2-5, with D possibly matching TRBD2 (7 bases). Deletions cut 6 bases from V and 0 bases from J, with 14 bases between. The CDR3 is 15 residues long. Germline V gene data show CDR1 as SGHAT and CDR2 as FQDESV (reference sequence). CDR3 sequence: CASRLVGGHQETQYF. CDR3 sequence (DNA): TGTGCCAGCAGGCTAGTGGGGGGGCACCAAGAGACCCAGTACTTC.

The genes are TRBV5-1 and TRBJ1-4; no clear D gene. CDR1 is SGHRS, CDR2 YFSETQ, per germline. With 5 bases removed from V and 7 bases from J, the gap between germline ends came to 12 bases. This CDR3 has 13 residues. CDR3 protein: CASREPGSEKLFF. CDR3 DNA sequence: TGCGCCAGCAGAGAACCGGGGAGTGAAAAACTGTTTTTT.

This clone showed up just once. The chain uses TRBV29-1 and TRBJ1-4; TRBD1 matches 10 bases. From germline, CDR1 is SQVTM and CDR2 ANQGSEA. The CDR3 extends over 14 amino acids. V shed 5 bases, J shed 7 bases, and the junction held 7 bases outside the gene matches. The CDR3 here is CSVKTGGAGEKLFF. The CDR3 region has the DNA TGCAGCGTTAAGACAGGGGGCGCGGGTGAAAAACTGTTTTTT.